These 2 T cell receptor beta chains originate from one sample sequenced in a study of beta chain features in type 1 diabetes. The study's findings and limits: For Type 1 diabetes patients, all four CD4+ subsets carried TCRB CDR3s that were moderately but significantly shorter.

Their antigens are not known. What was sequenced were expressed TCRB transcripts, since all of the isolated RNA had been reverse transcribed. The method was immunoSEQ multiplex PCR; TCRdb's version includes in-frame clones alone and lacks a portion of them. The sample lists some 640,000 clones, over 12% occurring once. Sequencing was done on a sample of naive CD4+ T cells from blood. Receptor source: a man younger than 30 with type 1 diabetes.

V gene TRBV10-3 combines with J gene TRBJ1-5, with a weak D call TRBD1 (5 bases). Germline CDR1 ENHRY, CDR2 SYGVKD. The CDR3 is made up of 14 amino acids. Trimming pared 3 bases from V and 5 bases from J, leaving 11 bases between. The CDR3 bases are TGTGCCATCAGTGACCAGGTGGGGGATCAGCCCCAGCATTTT. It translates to CAISDQVGDQPQHF.

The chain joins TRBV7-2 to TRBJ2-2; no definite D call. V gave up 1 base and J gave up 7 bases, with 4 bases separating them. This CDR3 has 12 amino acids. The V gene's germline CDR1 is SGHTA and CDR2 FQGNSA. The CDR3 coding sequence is TGTGCCAGCAGCTTAGACCACGGGGAGCTGTTTTTT. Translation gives CASSLDHGELFF.